Here is one T cell receptor beta chain with its context. Both subsets, CD45RA+ naive and CD45RA-negative memory, were split from the CD4+ cells. Assay: immunoSEQ multiplex PCR; the TCRdb copy retains only in-frame clones and omits some. The sample records roughly 1,000,000 clones, 70% to 80% being singletons. This sample is part of a study of shared clonotypes between healthy human individuals. Germline assignment: CDR1 SGHNT and CDR2 YYREEE (reference sequence). Losses at the gene ends were 3 bases for V and 5 bases for J; bases not matched to a gene: 8. This CDR3 is 16 amino acids long. The chain links TRBV5-4 to TRBJ2-3; TRBD2 agrees at 11 bases. Material for sequencing was memory CD4+ T cells from PBMCs. The subset was: CD45RA-negative fraction. This TCR was recovered from a man aged 18 to 35 in good health. Some clones in this sample may be carry-over from other donors' samples. CDR3 sequence: CASSSGTSGGGDTQYF. The CDR3 nucleotides are TGTGCCAGCAGCTCCGGGACTAGCGGTGGGGGAGATACGCAGTATTTT.